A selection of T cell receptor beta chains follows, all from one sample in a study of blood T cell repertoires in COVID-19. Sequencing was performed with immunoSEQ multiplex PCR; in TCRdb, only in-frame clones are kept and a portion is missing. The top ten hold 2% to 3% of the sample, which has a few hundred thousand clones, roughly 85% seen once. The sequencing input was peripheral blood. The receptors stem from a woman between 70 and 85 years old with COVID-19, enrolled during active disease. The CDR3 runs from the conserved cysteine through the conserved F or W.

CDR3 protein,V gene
CASIIQGGYEQYF,TRBV2
CASSRTGGADTGELFF,TRBV4-1
CASSPRTGWVYEQYF,TRBV7-2
CATTGRNTEAFF,TRBV7-9
CASSMDRGRVVDTQYF,TRBV19
CASSLVGEADTQYF,TRBV5-1
CASSLGQGANSPLHF,TRBV5-1
CASATGRGWNQPQHF,TRBV9
CASSPARRGQGNTEAFF,TRBV6-6
CASSVSRTSLNEQFF,TRBV3-1/TRBV3-2
CASSFPDRVFSGYTF,TRBV7-6
CASSSNPGQGLWYTF,TRBV6-5
CASSLASDYNEQFF,TRBV7-2
CASSQDGRTFDGYTF,TRBV4-2
CASSSQANQPQHF,TRBV11-2
CASSTGTSGRYEQYF,TRBV19
CASSLGGQVLTEAFF,TRBV7-9
CASSRMTATLNTGELFF,TRBV7-9
CATSDFTGDGYTF,TRBV24-1
CASSEGGYGYTF,TRBV6-1
CASGRDRENQPQHF,TRBV21-1
CASSYGLAGITQGTSYEQYF,TRBV6-2/TRBV6-3
CASSRREKGGGYTF,TRBV3-1/TRBV3-2
CASSMDRGRFEAFF,TRBV19
CASSLRQGSYNEQFF,TRBV18
CASSFTTARVGDVYTF,TRBV7-2
CAISGTGVNTEAFF,TRBV10-3
CASSLGLAGGGTYNEQFF,TRBV5-1
CATNAGANSPLHF,TRBV19
CATRGDGYTF,TRBV6-5
CASSEGQGYGYTF,TRBV6-4
CASSDSSQGAPGKAFF,TRBV6-4
CASSPGGYEQYF,TRBV5-6
CASSDSRTGKTEAFF,TRBV6-4
CASSLNTGSGETQYF,TRBV11-2
CASSFGPPELMNTEAFF,TRBV27
CSVEGLGVNYGYTF,TRBV29-1
CASSWRGQKNEQFF,TRBV3-1/TRBV3-2
CASSPAGQTYTEAFF,TRBV11-3